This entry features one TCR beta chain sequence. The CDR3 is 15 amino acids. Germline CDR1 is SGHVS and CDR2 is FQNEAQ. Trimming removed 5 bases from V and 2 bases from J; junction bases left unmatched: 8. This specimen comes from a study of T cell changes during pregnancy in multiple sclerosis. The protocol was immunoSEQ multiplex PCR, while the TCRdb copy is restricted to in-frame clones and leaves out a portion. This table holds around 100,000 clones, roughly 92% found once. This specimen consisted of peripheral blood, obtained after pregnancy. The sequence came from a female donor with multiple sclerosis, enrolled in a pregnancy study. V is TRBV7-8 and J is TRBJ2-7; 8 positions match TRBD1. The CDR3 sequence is CASSPDRGLPYEQYF. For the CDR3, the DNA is TGTGCCAGCAGCCCCGACAGGGGCCTTCCCTACGAGCAGTACTTC.